This entry lists 24 T cell receptor beta chains sequenced from one sample in a study of CD8 T cells in ankylosing spondylitis. TCRdb analysed the 5' RACE reads with MiXCR anew, one entry per CDR3 protein. The repertoire holds just over 300,000 distinct CDR3 sequences, with less than 25% as singletons. The sequenced sample was blood, either unsorted or a sorted T cell fraction (not recorded which). The source of these receptors is a female donor with ankylosing spondylitis or in good health (not recorded which).

The CDR3 DNA sequence: TGCAGCGTTGAGGGACTAGCGGGGAAGAACACCGGGGAGCTGTTTTTT. Translated: CSVEGLAGKNTGELFF. The rearrangement links TRBV29-1 to TRBJ2-2; TRBD2 aligns across 13 bases. With 3 bases clipped from V and 1 base from J, the junction kept 2 bases outside the gene matches. Germline V lookup: CDR1 SQVTM, CDR2 ANQGSEA. The CDR3 spans 16 residues.

This clonotype was detected only a few times. The chain uses TRBV29-1 and TRBJ2-1, with D possibly TRBD2 on 5 matching bases. This CDR3 has 16 residues. Germline CDR1 SQVTM, CDR2 ANQGSEA. Trimming left V 7 bases short and J 4 bases short, with 23 bases between. The CDR3 nucleotides are TGCAGCGCCCCCCTCTCCTGGGGAGCATCTTACAATGAGCAGTTCTTC. This translates into CSAPLSWGASYNEQFF.

The rearrangement links TRBV29-1 to TRBJ1-5; D gene unclear. The CDR3 is made up of 15 amino acids. Germline V gene data show CDR1 as SQVTM and CDR2 as ANQGSEA. V lost 7 bases, J lost 3 bases, and 19 bases lay in between. As DNA, the CDR3 is TGCAGCGAATCGCCCGGCGGAACTGACAATCAGCCCCAGCATTTT. Translating it yields CSESPGGTDNQPQHF.

The chain recombines TRBV6-5 with TRBJ1-2; 7 bases agree with TRBD1. CDR3 size: 17 residues. Germline V gene data show CDR1 as MNHEY and CDR2 as SVGAGI. Germline trimming cut 2 bases from V and 4 bases from J; bases unmatched to any gene: 13. The CDR3 DNA sequence: TGTGCCAGCAGTTACCTTGATGGGAGGGACAGTTTCTATGGCTACACCTTC. It encodes CASSYLDGRDSFYGYTF.

This clonotype was counted between two and nine times. The genes are TRBV29-1 and TRBJ2-5; 13 bases are shared with TRBD2. Germline V gene sequence: CDR1 SQVTM, CDR2 ANQGSEA. V shed 4 bases, J shed 1 base, and the junction held 12 bases outside the gene matches. The CDR3 is 18 residues long. The CDR3 DNA follows: TGCAGCGTTGCCGCACTCCGGACTAGCGGGGGACGCCAAGAGACCCAGTACTTC. Amino acid sequence: CSVAALRTSGGRQETQYF.

This clonotype was seen many times. The chain joins TRBV4-3 to TRBJ2-1, with D possibly matching TRBD1 (6 bases). CDR3 length: 12 residues. V was clipped by 0 bases and J by 13 bases, with 10 bases between them. Germline CDR1 reads LGHNA; CDR2 reads YSLEER. In DNA, the CDR3 is TGCGCCAGCAGCCAAGATGAGGGGGTACAGTTCTTC. It translates to CASSQDEGVQFF.

The chain employs TRBV18 and TRBJ2-3; D might be TRBD1 (5 bases). The germline V gene has CDR1 KGHSH and CDR2 LQKENI. The V end was cut by 3 bases, the J end by 2 bases, with 9 bases between. This CDR3 has 14 residues. DNA for the CDR3: TGTGCCAGCTCACCCAGGGCCTCCACAGATACGCAGTATTTT. This encodes CASSPRASTDTQYF.

Many counts were recorded for this clonotype. The chain joins TRBV20-1 to TRBJ2-7, with a possible D match to TRBD2 (6 bases). In germline, CDR1 is DFQATT, CDR2 SNEGSKA (reference sequence). This CDR3 is built from 14 residues. V lost 0 bases, J lost 1 base, and 10 bases lay in between. The CDR3 region is CSARDPGRSYEQYF. The CDR3 nucleotides are TGCAGTGCTAGAGATCCAGGGAGGTCCTACGAGCAGTACTTC.

This clonotype was detected only a few times. The chain employs TRBV30 and TRBJ2-1; TRBD2 matches 7 bases. Trimming took 0 bases from V and 10 from J; bases not matched to a gene: 9. The CDR3 covers 14 residues. Per the germline V gene, CDR1 is GTSNPN and CDR2 is SVGIG (reference sequence). The CDR3 DNA reads TGTGCCTGGAGTGTTGAGGGAGGGCCAAGGGAGCAGTTCTTC. Amino acids: CAWSVEGGPREQFF.

The chain uses TRBV27 and TRBJ2-1, with TRBD2 matching over 8 bases. The V segment lost 3 bases and the J segment 3 bases; nucleotides outside the gene matches: 4. Germline V gene data show CDR1 as MNHEY and CDR2 as SMNVEV (reference sequence). The CDR3 has 15 residues. The CDR3 region is CASSFTGGIYNEQFF. Here the CDR3 DNA reads TGTGCCAGCAGTTTCACGGGAGGGATCTACAATGAGCAGTTCTTC.

The rearrangement joins TRBV15 to TRBJ1-5; D gene ambiguous. CDR1 and CDR2 (germline): LNHNV, YYDKDF (reference sequence). V gave up 8 bases and J gave up 2 bases, with 7 bases separating them. This CDR3 contains 12 residues. CDR3 amino acids: CATGRGNQPQHF. The CDR3 nucleotides read TGTGCCACCGGTCGGGGCAATCAGCCCCAGCATTTT.

This chain links TRBV20-1 with TRBJ2-1, with 10 bases lining up with TRBD2. This CDR3 is built from 15 residues. Trimming removed 1 base from V and 8 bases from J; junction bases left unmatched: 8. In germline, CDR1 is DFQATT, CDR2 SNEGSKA (reference sequence). CDR3 DNA sequence: TGCAGTGCTAGAGTCCTAGCGGGAGTGATAGATGAGCAGTTCTTC. Protein sequence: CSARVLAGVIDEQFF.

V gene TRBV20-1 combines with J gene TRBJ2-5; D may match TRBD1 or TRBD2 (5 bases each). Germline CDR1 reads DFQATT; CDR2 reads SNEGSKA (reference sequence). The CDR3 is 12 amino acids. V lost 4 bases, J lost 5 bases, and 11 bases lay in between. The CDR3 protein is CSAKGTWETQYF. The CDR3 nucleotides read TGCAGTGCTAAAGGGACGTGGGAGACCCAGTACTTC.

This chain links TRBV2 with TRBJ2-1; 10 bases match TRBD2. This CDR3 spans 16 amino acids. In germline, CDR1 is SNHLY, CDR2 FYNNEI. J gave up 8 bases and V 4 bases, and 11 bases lay outside the gene matches. CDR3 nucleotides: TGTGCCAGCAGTGGCTTAAAGGGTAGCGGGAGGCATGAGCAGTTCTTC. It specifies CASSGLKGSGRHEQFF.

This clonotype showed up many times. The rearrangement uses TRBV5-1 and TRBJ2-5; D not certain. The CDR3 sequence is 12 residues long. The germline V and J ends were trimmed by 0 bases and 5 bases, with 5 bases remaining between them. Germline V lookup: CDR1 SGHRS, CDR2 YFSETQ. The CDR3 sequence is CASSLGSETQYF. For the CDR3, the DNA is TGCGCCAGCAGCTTGGGCTCGGAGACCCAGTACTTC.

This clonotype was seen a few times. The junction and the germline gene differ at one end; a read error may be behind it. The chain recombines TRBV20-1 with TRBJ2-1; 8 positions match TRBD2. The germline gives CDR1 DFQATT, CDR2 SNEGSKA (reference sequence). The CDR3 is 12 residues long. The CDR3 DNA is TGCAGTGCTAGAGGGGCCGGGACTAGAAGGGTCTTC. This encodes CSARGAGTRRVF.

CDR3 in amino acids: CSASLGRGTDTQYF. In nucleotides, the CDR3 is TGCAGTGCTAGTCTGGGCCGGGGCACAGATACGCAGTATTTT. V usage is TRBV20-1 and J usage is TRBJ2-3; D is unclear. V was shortened by 3 bases and J by 1 base, with 11 bases between the two germline ends. Germline lookup yields CDR1 DFQATT and CDR2 SNEGSKA (reference sequence). The CDR3 length is 14 residues.

The chain combines TRBV18 with TRBJ2-1; 9 bases are a match to TRBD1. The CDR3 runs to 14 residues. CDR1 KGHSH and CDR2 LQKENI come from the germline V gene. After removal of 3 bases from V and 9 bases from J, the junction contained 6 bases not matched to a gene. The DNA for the CDR3 is TGTGCCAGCTCACCTGGACAGGGGTTCAGTGAGCAGTTCTTC. As protein: CASSPGQGFSEQFF.

This clonotype was seen a few times. CDR3 sequence: CSARITGGNQPQHF. The CDR3 bases are TGCAGTGCTCGCATAACAGGGGGCAATCAGCCCCAGCATTTT. V is TRBV20-1 and J is TRBJ1-5; 7 positions match TRBD1. The ends lost 5 bases at V and 2 bases at J; junction bases unmatched: 6. The CDR3 runs 14 residues. Germline CDR1 reads DFQATT; CDR2 reads SNEGSKA (reference sequence).

The chain couples TRBV19 to TRBJ2-3, with 10 nucleotides matching TRBD1. The CDR3 is 15 residues long. With 6 bases clipped from V and 4 bases from J, the junction kept 7 bases outside the gene matches. The germline CDR1 and CDR2 sequences are LNHDA and SQIVND (reference sequence). This chain's CDR3 is CASSRGQGFPDTQYF. CDR3 bases: TGTGCCAGTAGCCGGGGACAGGGGTTCCCAGATACGCAGTATTTT.

The chain joins TRBV10-3 to TRBJ1-2, with D perhaps TRBD1 (6 bases). Trimming shortened V by 7 bases and J by 7 bases, and 16 bases separated the two germline ends. CDR1 and CDR2 from the germline V gene are ENHRY and SYGVKD. There are 13 residues in the CDR3. Here the CDR3 DNA reads TGTGCCATCAATGCTGTGGGGGCAGGTGGCTACACCTTC. This gives the protein CAINAVGAGGYTF.

There are many counts of this clonotype. The genes are TRBV12-3 or TRBV12-4 and TRBJ2-2, with D hard to call. The CDR3 runs 13 residues. The germline V and J ends were trimmed by 6 bases and 7 bases, with 12 bases remaining between them. CDR3 DNA sequence: TGTGCCAGCAGCGCCACTTCGGGCGGGGAGCTGTTTTTT. It encodes CASSATSGGELFF.

The CDR3, as DNA: TGTGCCAGCAGCTTGGGTGTCGGGGTGAACACCGGGGAGCTGTTTTTT. Translation gives CASSLGVGVNTGELFF. This chain uses TRBV5-6 with TRBJ2-2; D is possibly TRBD2 (5 bases). Trimming took off 0 bases at V and 1 base at J, with 10 bases between the two ends. This CDR3 spans 16 amino acids. Germline CDR1 SGHDT, CDR2 YYEEEE.

This clonotype showed up many times. The chain employs TRBV6-2 or TRBV6-3 and TRBJ2-1, with D possibly matching TRBD2 (6 bases). Germline CDR1 reads MNHEY; CDR2 reads SVGEGT. The CDR3 is 16 amino acids. The germline V and J ends were trimmed by 5 bases and 4 bases, with 18 bases remaining between them. This CDR3 reads CASSPGTSGMYNEQFF. The CDR3 nucleotides are TGTGCCAGCAGTCCTGGGACTTCCGGAATGTACAATGAGCAGTTCTTC.